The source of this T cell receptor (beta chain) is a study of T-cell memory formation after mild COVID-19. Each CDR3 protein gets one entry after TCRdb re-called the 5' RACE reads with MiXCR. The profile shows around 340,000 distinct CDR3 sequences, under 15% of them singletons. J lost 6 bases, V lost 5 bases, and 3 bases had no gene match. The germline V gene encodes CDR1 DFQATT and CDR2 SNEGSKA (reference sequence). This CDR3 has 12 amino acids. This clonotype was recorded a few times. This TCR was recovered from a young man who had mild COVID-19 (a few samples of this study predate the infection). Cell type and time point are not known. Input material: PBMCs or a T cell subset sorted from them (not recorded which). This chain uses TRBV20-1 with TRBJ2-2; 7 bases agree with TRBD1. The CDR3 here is CSASTGPGELFF. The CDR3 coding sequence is TGCAGTGCTTCGACAGGGCCCGGGGAGCTGTTTTTT.